Listed here are 9 T cell receptor beta chains from one sample, sequenced in a study of T-cell memory formation after mild COVID-19. TCRdb re-called the 5' RACE reads through MiXCR, storing one row per CDR3 protein. Of roughly 110,000 distinct CDR3 sequences listed, about an eighth are singletons. Material for sequencing was PBMCs or a T cell subset sorted from them (not recorded which). These receptors were taken from a young man who had mild COVID-19 (a few samples of this study predate the infection). Cell type and time point are not known.

This clonotype was detected a few times. The genes are TRBV27 and TRBJ1-4; a weak D match, TRBD1 (5 bases). This CDR3 comprises 17 residues. Germline-derived CDR1 and CDR2 are MNHEY and SMNVEV (reference sequence). V was shortened by 0 bases and J by 0 bases, with 11 bases between the two germline ends. This chain's CDR3 is CASSLSPGPATNEKLFF. DNA for the CDR3: TGTGCCAGCAGTTTATCGCCGGGACCTGCAACTAATGAAAAACTGTTTTTT.

The table lists this clonotype with a few counts. V is TRBV12-3 or TRBV12-4 and J is TRBJ2-7; the D call may be TRBD1 or TRBD2 (5 bases each). Trimming removed 3 bases at V and 5 bases at J, with 8 bases between. The CDR3 has 12 residues. The CDR3 sequence is CASSLGPNEQYF. CDR3 sequence (DNA): TGTGCCAGCAGTTTGGGACCTAACGAGCAGTACTTC.

This clonotype has only one observation. The chain recombines TRBV2 with TRBJ2-3, with 10 bases that match TRBD1. Germline CDR1 and CDR2: SNHLY and FYNNEI. Trimming removed 0 bases from V and 2 bases from J; junction bases left unmatched: 8. The CDR3 has 18 amino acids. The CDR3 DNA follows: TGTGCCAGCAGTGAAGCAAAAGGGACAGGGGATATCACAGATACGCAGTATTTT. It translates to CASSEAKGTGDITDTQYF. The full variable domain, rest sourced from reference TRBV2 and TRBJ2-3, is EPEVTQTPSHQVTQMGQEVILRCVPISNHLYFYWYRQILGQKVEFLVSFYNNEISEKSEIFDDQFSVERPDGSNFTLKIRSTKLEDSAMYFCASSEAKGTGDITDTQYFGPGTRLTVL.

This clonotype was seen only a few times. This sequence joins TRBV27 and TRBJ1-1; tentative D call: TRBD1 (5 bases). The CDR3 sequence is 16 residues long. Trimming took off 0 bases at V and 3 bases at J, with 14 bases between the two ends. In germline, CDR1 is MNHEY, CDR2 SMNVEV (reference sequence). The CDR3 DNA sequence: TGTGCCAGCAGTTTATCGTCAGGGTCCTGGGACACTGAAGCTTTCTTT. It is translated as CASSLSSGSWDTEAFF.

This clonotype was picked up a small number of times. The chain is built from TRBV7-9 and TRBJ1-1, with D unclear. Trimming took 1 base from V and 1 from J, leaving 19 bases between them. CDR1 is SEHNR, CDR2 FQNEAQ, per germline (reference sequence). This CDR3 comprises 18 residues. The CDR3 nucleotides are TGTGCCAGCAGCTTAGATTCTACGGTGTATAGTAGGAACACTGAAGCTTTCTTT. It specifies CASSLDSTVYSRNTEAFF. The full variable domain, in which reference TRBV7-9 and TRBJ1-1 provide the parts outside the CDR3, is DTGVSQNPRHKITKRGQNVTFRCDPISEHNRLYWYRQTLGQGPEFLTYFQNEAQLEKSRLLSDRFSAERPKGSFSTLEIQRTEQGDSAMYLCASSLDSTVYSRNTEAFFGQGTRLTVV.

The table lists this clonotype with a few counts. The rearrangement links TRBV20-1 to TRBJ1-2; 7 nucleotides align to TRBD1. Germline assignment: CDR1 DFQATT and CDR2 SNEGSKA (reference sequence). The CDR3 runs to 14 residues. With 3 bases clipped from V and 4 bases from J, the junction kept 8 bases outside the gene matches. Written as DNA, the CDR3 is TGCAGTGCTAGGGGGGGACAGTCGACCTATGGCTACACCTTC. Protein sequence: CSARGGQSTYGYTF.

V is TRBV27 and J is TRBJ1-1; D gene uncertain. This CDR3 has 14 amino acids. CDR1 and CDR2 from the germline V gene are MNHEY and SMNVEV (reference sequence). Trimming left V 2 bases short and J 5 bases short, with 12 bases between. The DNA of the CDR3 is TGTGCCAGCAGTTTAGGAGGGAGAGGGACTGAAGCTTTCTTT. This codes for CASSLGGRGTEAFF.

The chain links TRBV5-1 to TRBJ1-2; TRBD1 matches 7 bases. Germline V gene lookup returns CDR1 SGHRS and CDR2 YFSETQ. CDR3 length equals 13 residues. The V and J ends lost 0 bases and 6 bases, in that order; junction bases with no gene match: 2. The chain's CDR3 is CASSLGGGDGYTF. The CDR3 nucleotides read TGCGCCAGCAGCTTGGGAGGGGGCGATGGCTACACCTTC. The full variable domain, its missing parts supplied by reference TRBV5-1 and TRBJ1-2, is KAGVTQTPRYLIKTRGQQVTLSCSPISGHRSVSWYQQTPGQGLQFLFEYFSETQRNKGNFPGRFSGRQFSNSRSEMNVSTLELGDSALYLCASSLGGGDGYTFGSGTRLTVV.

The chain uses TRBV3-1 and TRBJ2-1; 10 positions match TRBD2. The ends lost 2 bases at V and 7 bases at J; junction bases unmatched: 5. The CDR3 is made up of 15 amino acids. In germline, CDR1 is LGHDT, CDR2 YNNKEL (reference sequence). The CDR3 sequence: CASSQSGGARNEQFF. The CDR3 bases are TGTGCCAGCAGCCAAAGCGGGGGGGCCAGGAATGAGCAGTTCTTC.